This record looks at one T cell receptor (beta chain) sequence and its context. This entry comes from a study of T cell changes during pregnancy in multiple sclerosis. The data were produced by immunoSEQ multiplex PCR, yet TCRdb's version contains in-frame clones alone and is incomplete. Altogether about 94,000 clones are present, just under 95% being singletons, with the ten largest covering 0.7% to 1%. CDR1 is ENHRY, CDR2 SYGVKD, per germline. This CDR3 contains 12 residues. V lost 6 bases, J lost 10 bases, and 15 bases lay in between. The rearrangement joins TRBV10-3 to TRBJ1-1, with TRBD1 as a possible D gene (5 bases). Material: peripheral blood, obtained in the third trimester of pregnancy. The sequence was obtained from a female donor with multiple sclerosis, enrolled in a pregnancy study. The CDR3 is CAISGTGDRAFF. CDR3 coding DNA: TGTGCCATCAGCGGGACGGGGGATAGAGCTTTCTTT.